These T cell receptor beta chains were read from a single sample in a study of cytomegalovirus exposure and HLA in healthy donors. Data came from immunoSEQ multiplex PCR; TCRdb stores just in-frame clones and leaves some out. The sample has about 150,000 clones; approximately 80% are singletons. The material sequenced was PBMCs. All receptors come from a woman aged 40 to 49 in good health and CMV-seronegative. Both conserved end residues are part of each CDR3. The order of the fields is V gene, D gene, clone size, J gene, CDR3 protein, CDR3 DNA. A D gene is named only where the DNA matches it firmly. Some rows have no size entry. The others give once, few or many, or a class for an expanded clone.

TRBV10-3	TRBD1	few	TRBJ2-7	CAIRQGVNEQYF	TGTGCCATCAGACAGGGGGTAAACGAGCAGTACTTC
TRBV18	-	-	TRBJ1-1	CASSQGGVAEAFF	TGTGCCAGCTCACAGGGAGGGGTCGCTGAAGCTTTCTTT
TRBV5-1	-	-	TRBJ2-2	CASSLPGSTGELFF	TGCGCCAGCAGCTTGCCCGGGAGCACCGGGGAGCTGTTTTTT
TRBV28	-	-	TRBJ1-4	CASSIEGLATNEKLFF	TGTGCCAGCAGCATTGAGGGCCTAGCAACTAATGAAAAACTGTTTTTT
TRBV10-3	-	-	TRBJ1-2	CAISQTVIGPYGYTF	TGTGCCATCAGTCAAACGGTGATTGGGCCGTATGGCTACACCTTC
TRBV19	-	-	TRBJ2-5	CASSIPGIKQETQYF	TGTGCCAGTAGTATTCCAGGGATAAAGCAAGAGACCCAGTACTTC
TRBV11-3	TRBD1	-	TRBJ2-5	CASSLGQGETQYF	TGTGCCAGCAGCTTAGGACAGGGAGAGACCCAGTACTTC
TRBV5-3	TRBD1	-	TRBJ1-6	CARSWWGQLNSPLHF	TGTGCCAGAAGCTGGTGGGGACAGCTAAATTCACCCCTCCACTTT
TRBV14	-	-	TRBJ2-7	CASSHTANEQYF	TGTGCCAGCAGCCACACAGCAAACGAGCAGTACTTC
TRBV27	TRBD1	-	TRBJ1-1	CASSPLTGRSPEAFF	TGTGCCAGCAGTCCCCTGACAGGGAGGTCCCCTGAAGCTTTCTTT
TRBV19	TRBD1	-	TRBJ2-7	CASSGPGQGVYEQYF	TGTGCCAGTAGTGGGCCGGGACAGGGTGTCTACGAGCAGTACTTC
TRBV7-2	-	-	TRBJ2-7	CASSLGGWQYF	TGTGCCAGCAGCTTAGGAGGGTGGCAGTACTTC
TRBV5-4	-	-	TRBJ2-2	CASSRADTGELFF	TGTGCCAGCAGCCGAGCGGACACCGGGGAGCTGTTTTTT
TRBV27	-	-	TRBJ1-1	CASSSGRSEAFF	TGTGCCAGCAGTTCCGGCCGGAGTGAAGCTTTCTTT
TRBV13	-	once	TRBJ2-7	CASSFLGVIADEQYF	TGTGCCAGCAGCTTCCTGGGCGTAATTGCCGACGAGCAGTACTTC
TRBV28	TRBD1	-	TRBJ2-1	CASSLSYRGHSYNEQFF	TGTGCCAGCAGTTTGTCCTACAGGGGGCACTCCTACAATGAGCAGTTCTTC
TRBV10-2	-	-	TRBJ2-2	CASRLAQANTGELFF	TGCGCCAGCAGACTAGCCCAAGCGAACACCGGGGAGCTGTTTTTT
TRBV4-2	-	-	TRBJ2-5	CASSQDLGREQETQYF	TGTGCCAGCAGCCAAGATCTTGGTAGGGAGCAGGAGACCCAGTACTTC
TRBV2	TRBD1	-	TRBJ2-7	CASTLQGQGSYEQYF	TGTGCCAGCACTCTACAGGGACAGGGGTCTTACGAGCAGTACTTC
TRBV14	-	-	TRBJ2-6	CASSQSRGSGANVLTF	TGTGCCAGCAGCCAAAGTAGGGGCTCTGGGGCCAACGTCCTGACTTTC
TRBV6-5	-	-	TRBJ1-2	CASSPSGGTNYGYTF	TGTGCCAGCAGTCCCTCCGGGGGGACTAACTATGGCTACACCTTC
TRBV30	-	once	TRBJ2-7	CAWSYGYEQYF	TGTGCCTGGAGCTACGGCTACGAGCAGTACTTC
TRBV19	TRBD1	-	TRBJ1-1	CASRGQGTTEAFF	TGTGCCAGTAGGGGACAGGGCACCACTGAAGCTTTCTTT
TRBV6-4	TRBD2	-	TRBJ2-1	CASSELGTSLYNEQFF	TGTGCCAGCAGTGAATTGGGGACTAGCCTTTACAATGAGCAGTTCTTC
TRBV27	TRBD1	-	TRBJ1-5	CASKGTANQPQHF	TGTGCCAGCAAAGGGACAGCCAATCAGCCCCAGCATTTT
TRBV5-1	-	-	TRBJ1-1	CASSLGADTEAFF	TGCGCCAGCAGCTTGGGAGCGGACACTGAAGCTTTCTTT
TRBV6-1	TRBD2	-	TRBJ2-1	CASSEAPTSGHNEQFF	TGTGCCAGCAGTGAAGCGCCGACTAGCGGGCACAATGAGCAGTTCTTC
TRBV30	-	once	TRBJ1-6	CAWGGNYNSPLHF	TGTGCCTGGGGAGGGAACTATAATTCACCCCTCCACTTT
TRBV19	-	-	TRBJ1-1	CASRRQVMNTEAFF	TGTGCCAGTAGAAGACAGGTGATGAACACTGAAGCTTTCTTT
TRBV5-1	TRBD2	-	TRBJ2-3	CASSPGLVPDTQYF	TGCGCCAGCAGCCCGGGACTAGTCCCTGATACGCAGTATTTT
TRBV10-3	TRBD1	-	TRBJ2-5	CATRLTGEETQYF	TGTGCCACGCGCCTTACAGGGGAAGAGACCCAGTACTTC
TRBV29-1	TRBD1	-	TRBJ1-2	CSADTGGFYGYTF	TGCAGCGCTGATACAGGGGGCTTTTATGGCTACACCTTC
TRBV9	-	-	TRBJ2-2	CASSAPGSRTGELFF	TGTGCCAGCAGCGCACCAGGGTCTAGAACCGGGGAGCTGTTTTTT
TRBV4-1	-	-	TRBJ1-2	CASSQGQSNYGYTF	TGCGCCAGCAGCCAAGGACAGAGTAACTATGGCTACACCTTC
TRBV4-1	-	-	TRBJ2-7	CASSQEMDSSPYEQYF	TGCGCCAGCAGCCAAGAAATGGACAGTTCCCCCTACGAGCAGTACTTC
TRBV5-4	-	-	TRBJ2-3	CASRPDSSSTDTQYF	TGTGCCAGCAGACCGGACAGCTCTAGCACAGATACGCAGTATTTT
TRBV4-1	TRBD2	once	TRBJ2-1	CASSQSSGGPWQFF	TGCGCCAGCAGCCAATCTAGCGGGGGGCCATGGCAGTTCTTC
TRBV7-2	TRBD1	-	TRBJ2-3	CASSLAPMRGQGRTDTQYF	TGTGCCAGCAGCTTAGCCCCAATGAGAGGACAGGGGCGCACAGATACGCAGTATTTT
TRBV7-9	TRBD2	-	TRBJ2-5	CASSLASGSGGPSKTQHF	TGTGCCAGCAGCTTAGCGTCCGGTAGCGGGGGGCCGTCAAAGACCCAGCACTTC
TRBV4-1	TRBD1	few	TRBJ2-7	CASSPGGGRSYEQYF	TGCGCCAGCAGCCCAGGGGGCGGCCGCTCCTACGAGCAGTACTTC
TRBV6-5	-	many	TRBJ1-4	CASSQRPFRGEKLFF	TGTGCCAGCAGCCAACGTCCCTTCCGAGGTGAAAAACTGTTTTTT
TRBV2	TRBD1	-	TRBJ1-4	CASRTQGARDGEKLFF	TGTGCCAGCAGAACTCAGGGGGCGCGAGATGGTGAAAAACTGTTTTTT
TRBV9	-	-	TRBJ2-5	CASSPHGGLQETQYF	TGTGCCAGCAGCCCCCACGGGGGGCTCCAAGAGACCCAGTACTTC
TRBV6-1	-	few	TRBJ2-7	CASRARQELPYEQYF	TGTGCCAGCAGGGCGCGACAGGAACTTCCCTACGAGCAGTACTTC
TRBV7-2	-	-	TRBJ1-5	CASSLTGNQPQHF	TGTGCCAGCAGCCTAACAGGCAATCAGCCCCAGCATTTT
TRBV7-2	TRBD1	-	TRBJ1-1	CASSLGWDRGENTEAFF	TGTGCCAGCAGCTTAGGTTGGGACAGGGGGGAGAACACTGAAGCTTTCTTT
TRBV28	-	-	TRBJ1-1	CASSSPPENTEAFF	TGTGCCAGCAGTTCCCCCCCAGAGAACACTGAAGCTTTCTTT
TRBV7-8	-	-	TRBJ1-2	CASSLATLEEGGYTF	TGTGCCAGCAGCTTAGCTACTCTGGAGGAGGGGGGCTACACCTTC
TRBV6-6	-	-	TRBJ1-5	CASSYGGNQPQHF	TGTGCCAGCAGTTACGGAGGCAATCAGCCCCAGCATTTT
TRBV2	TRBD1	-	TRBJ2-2	CASRTGAQTGELFF	TGTGCCAGCAGGACAGGGGCACAGACCGGGGAGCTGTTTTTT